The TCR beta chain under discussion was sequenced for a study of cytomegalovirus exposure and HLA in healthy donors. Study-wide background: The early release's HLA-typed donors yielded roughly 85 million unique TCRs. Within the Caucasian-associated ancestry cluster were 65% to 85% of the 398 genotyped donors.

Germline CDR1 reads SEHNR; CDR2 reads FQNEAQ (reference sequence). Between the trimmed V and J ends, which lost 3 bases and 5 bases, there was a span of 11 bases. This CDR3 region has 14 residues. Whole-study findings and limits: A few chains tied to CMV proved CMV antigen-specific in vitro.

Primers: 60 Vbeta forward and 13 Jbeta reverse. Profiling relied on immunoSEQ multiplex PCR, and the TCRdb table lists in-frame clones only, not all of them. Of some 120,000 clones listed, 74% are singletons. For this clone: Antigen: not known.

Sequencing was performed on PBMCs. The chain uses TRBV7-9 and TRBJ1-5; no clear D gene. This sequence originates from a woman aged 50 to 65 in good health and CMV-seropositive. CDR3: CASSFGQEDQPQHF. The CDR3 region has the DNA TGTGCCAGCAGCTTCGGGCAGGAGGATCAGCCCCAGCATTTT.